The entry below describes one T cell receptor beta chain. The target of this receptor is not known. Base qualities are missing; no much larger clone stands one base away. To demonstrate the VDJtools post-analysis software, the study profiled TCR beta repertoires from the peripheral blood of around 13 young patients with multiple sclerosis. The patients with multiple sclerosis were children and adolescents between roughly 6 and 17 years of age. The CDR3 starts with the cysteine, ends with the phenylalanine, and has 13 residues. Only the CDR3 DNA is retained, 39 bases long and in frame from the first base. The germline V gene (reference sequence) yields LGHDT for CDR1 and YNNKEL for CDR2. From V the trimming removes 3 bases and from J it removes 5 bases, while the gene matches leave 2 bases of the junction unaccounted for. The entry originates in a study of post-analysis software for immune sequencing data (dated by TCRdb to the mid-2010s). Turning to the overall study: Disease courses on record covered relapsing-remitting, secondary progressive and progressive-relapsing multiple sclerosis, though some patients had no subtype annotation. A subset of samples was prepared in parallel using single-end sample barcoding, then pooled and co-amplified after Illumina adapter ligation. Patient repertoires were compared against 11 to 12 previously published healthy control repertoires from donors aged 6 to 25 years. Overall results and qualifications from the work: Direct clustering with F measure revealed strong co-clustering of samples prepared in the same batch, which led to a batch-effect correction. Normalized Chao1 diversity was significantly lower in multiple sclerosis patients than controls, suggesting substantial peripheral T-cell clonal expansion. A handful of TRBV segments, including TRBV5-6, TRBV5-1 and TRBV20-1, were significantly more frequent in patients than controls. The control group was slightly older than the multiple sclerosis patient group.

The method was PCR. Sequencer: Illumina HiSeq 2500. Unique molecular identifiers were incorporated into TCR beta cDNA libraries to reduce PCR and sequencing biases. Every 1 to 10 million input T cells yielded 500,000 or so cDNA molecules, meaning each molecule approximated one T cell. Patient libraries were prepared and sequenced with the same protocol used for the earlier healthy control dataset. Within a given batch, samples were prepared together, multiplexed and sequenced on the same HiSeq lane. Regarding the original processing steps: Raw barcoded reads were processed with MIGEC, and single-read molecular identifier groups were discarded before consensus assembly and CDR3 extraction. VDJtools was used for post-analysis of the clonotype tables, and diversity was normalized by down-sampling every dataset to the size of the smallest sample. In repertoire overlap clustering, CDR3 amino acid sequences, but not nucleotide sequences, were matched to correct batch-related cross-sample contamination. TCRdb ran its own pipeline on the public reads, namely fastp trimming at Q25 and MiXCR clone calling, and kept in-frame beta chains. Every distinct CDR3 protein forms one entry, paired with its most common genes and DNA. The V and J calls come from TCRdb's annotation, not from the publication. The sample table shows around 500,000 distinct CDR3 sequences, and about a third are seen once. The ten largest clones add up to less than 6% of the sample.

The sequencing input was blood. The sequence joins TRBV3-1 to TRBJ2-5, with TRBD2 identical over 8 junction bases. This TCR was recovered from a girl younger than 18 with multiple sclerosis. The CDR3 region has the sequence CASSHRGGETQYF. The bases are TGTGCCAGCAGCCATCGCGGGGGGGAGACCCAGTACTTC.